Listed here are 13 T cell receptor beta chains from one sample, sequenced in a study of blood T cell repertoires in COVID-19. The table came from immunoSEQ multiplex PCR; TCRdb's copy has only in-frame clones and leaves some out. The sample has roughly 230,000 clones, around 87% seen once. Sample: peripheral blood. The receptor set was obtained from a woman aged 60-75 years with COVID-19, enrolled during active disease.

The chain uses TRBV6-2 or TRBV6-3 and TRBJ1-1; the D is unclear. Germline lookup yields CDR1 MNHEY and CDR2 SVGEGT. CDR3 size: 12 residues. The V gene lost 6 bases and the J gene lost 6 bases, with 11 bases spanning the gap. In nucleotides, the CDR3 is TGTGCCAGCAGCTCAACTTTGCCTGAAGCTTTCTTT. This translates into CASSSTLPEAFF.

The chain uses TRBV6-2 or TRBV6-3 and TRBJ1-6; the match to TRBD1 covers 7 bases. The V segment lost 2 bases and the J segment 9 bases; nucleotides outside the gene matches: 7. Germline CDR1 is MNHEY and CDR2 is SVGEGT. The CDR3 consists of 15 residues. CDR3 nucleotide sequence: TGTGCCAGCAGTTACGAGGGGGCGCGAAGTTCACCCCTCCACTTT. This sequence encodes CASSYEGARSSPLHF.

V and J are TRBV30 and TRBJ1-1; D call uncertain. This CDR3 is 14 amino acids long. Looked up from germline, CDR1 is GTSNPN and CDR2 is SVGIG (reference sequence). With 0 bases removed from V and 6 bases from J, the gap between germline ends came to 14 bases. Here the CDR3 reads CAWSVSRSRPEAFF. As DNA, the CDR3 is TGTGCCTGGAGTGTAAGCCGGAGTCGGCCTGAAGCTTTCTTT.

CDR3 in DNA: TGTGCCAGTAGTATAGTAAAGGGGAAACAAGAGACCCAGTACTTC. It is translated as CASSIVKGKQETQYF. The V call is TRBV19, the J call TRBJ2-5, with TRBD1 as a possible D gene (5 bases). Germline V lookup: CDR1 LNHDA, CDR2 SQIVND (reference sequence). V was clipped by 1 base and J by 2 bases, with 11 bases between them. This CDR3 comprises 15 residues.

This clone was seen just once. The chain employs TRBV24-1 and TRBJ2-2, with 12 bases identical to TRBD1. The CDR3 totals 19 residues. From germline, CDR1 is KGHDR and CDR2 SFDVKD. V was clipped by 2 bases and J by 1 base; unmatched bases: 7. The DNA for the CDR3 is TGTGCCACCAGTGATTCCGGGACAGGGGGCCATTTGAACACCGGGGAGCTGTTTTTT. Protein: CATSDSGTGGHLNTGELFF.

The CDR3 nucleotides are TGTGCCAGCAGCCGATACAGCCCGGCAGATACGCAGTATTTT. Translating gives CASSRYSPADTQYF. The chain joins TRBV7-9 to TRBJ2-3; D not resolved. The CDR3 consists of 14 residues. The ends were cut back, 5 bases at V and 4 bases at J, with 13 bases in the middle. The V gene's germline CDR1 is SEHNR and CDR2 FQNEAQ (reference sequence).

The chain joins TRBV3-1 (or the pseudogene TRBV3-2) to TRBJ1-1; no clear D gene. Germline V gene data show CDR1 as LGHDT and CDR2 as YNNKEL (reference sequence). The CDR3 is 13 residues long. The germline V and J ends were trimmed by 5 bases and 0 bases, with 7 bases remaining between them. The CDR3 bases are TGTGCCAGCAGCTCAAACTTGAACACTGAAGCTTTCTTT. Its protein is CASSSNLNTEAFF.

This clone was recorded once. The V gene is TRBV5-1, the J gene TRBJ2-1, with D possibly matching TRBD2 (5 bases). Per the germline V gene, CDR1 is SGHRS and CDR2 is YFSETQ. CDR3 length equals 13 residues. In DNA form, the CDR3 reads TGCGCTAAGACACAGCGGATCTACAATGAGCAGTTCTTC. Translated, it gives CAKTQRIYNEQFF. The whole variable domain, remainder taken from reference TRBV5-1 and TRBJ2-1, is KAGVTQTPRYLIKTRGQQVTLSCSPISGHRSVSWYQQTPGQGLQFLFEYFSETQRNKGNFPGRFSGRQFSNSRSEMNVSTLELGDSALYLCAKTQRIYNEQFFGPGTRLTVL.

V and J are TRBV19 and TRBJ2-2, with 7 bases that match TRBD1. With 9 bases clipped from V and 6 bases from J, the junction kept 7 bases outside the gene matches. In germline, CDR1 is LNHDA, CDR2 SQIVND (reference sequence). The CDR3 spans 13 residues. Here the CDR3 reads CASRQGVPGELFF. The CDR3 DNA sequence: TGTGCCAGCCGACAGGGAGTCCCCGGGGAGCTGTTTTTT.

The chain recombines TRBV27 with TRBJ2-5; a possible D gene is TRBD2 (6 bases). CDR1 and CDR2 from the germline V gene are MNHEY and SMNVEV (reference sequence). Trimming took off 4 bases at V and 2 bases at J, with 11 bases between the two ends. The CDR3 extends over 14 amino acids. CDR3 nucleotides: TGTGCCAGCAGTTATGGGGGGTTGCAAGAGACCCAGTACTTC. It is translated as CASSYGGLQETQYF.

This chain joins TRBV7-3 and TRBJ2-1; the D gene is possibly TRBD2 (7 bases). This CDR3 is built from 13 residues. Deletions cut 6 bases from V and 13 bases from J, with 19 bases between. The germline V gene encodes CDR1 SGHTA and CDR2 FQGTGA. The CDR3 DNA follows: TGTGCCAGCAGACCTGGAGGGGGGGGAACCCAGTTCTTC. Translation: CASRPGGGGTQFF.

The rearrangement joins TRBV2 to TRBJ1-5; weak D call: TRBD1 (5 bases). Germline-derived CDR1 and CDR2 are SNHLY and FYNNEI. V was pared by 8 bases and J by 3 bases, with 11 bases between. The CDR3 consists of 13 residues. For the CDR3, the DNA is TGTGCCAGCGGAACAGGTCACAATCAGCCCCAGCATTTT. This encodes CASGTGHNQPQHF.

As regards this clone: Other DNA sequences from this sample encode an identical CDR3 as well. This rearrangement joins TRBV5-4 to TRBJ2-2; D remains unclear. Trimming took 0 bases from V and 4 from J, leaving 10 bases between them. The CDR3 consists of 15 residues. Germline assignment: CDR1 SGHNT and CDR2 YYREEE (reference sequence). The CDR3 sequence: CASSLAGRPTGELFF. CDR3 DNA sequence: TGTGCCAGCAGCTTGGCAGGCAGACCCACCGGGGAGCTGTTTTTT.